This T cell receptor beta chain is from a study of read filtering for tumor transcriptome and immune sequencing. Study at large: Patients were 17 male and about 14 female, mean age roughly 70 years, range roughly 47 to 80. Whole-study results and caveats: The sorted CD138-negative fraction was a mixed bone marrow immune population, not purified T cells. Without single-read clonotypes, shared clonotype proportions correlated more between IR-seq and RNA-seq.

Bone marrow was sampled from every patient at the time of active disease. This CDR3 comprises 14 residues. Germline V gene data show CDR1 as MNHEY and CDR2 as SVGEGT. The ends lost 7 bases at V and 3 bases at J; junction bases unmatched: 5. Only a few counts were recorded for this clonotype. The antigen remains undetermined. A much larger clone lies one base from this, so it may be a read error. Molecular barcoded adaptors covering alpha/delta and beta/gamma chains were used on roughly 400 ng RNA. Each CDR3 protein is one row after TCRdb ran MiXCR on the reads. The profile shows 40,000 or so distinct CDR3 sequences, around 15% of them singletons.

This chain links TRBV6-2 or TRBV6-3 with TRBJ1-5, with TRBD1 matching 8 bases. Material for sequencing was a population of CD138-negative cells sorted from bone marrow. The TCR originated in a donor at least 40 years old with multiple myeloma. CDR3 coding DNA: TGTGCCAGCAATGACAGGGGCGCCAATCAGCCCCAGCATTTT. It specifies CASNDRGANQPQHF.